This entry lists 10 T cell receptor beta chains sequenced from one sample in a study of tumor-infiltrating lymphocytes in primary liver carcinoma. The researchers produced TCR beta cDNA from 450 to 600 ng total RNA with a constant-region primer. It was through three nested multiplex PCR rounds of slightly modified ARM-PCR that TCR beta libraries arose. TRBV1-TRBV30 forward primers paired with a C-beta reverse primer were used in the first two PCR rounds, which ran roughly 9 cycles each. One entry per CDR3 protein, called by TCRdb with MiXCR from the multiplex PCR reads. The sample lists just over 300,000 distinct CDR3 sequences; approximately 54% were seen once. Blood RNA came from unsorted whole blood; germline DNA was also extracted. Sequenced material: peripheral blood. Receptor source: a woman in her 30s with primary liver carcinoma and hepatitis B virus infection.

The V call is TRBV4-3, the J call TRBJ2-7, with a tentative D call TRBD2 (6 bases). Gene TRBJ2-1 matches the end of the DNA better, so the J call may be wrong. CDR3 length equals 13 residues. Germline V CDR1 and CDR2: LGHNA, YSLEER. CDR3 sequence (DNA): TGCGCCAGCAGCCAGGAGGGAGTCGTCGAGCAGTTCTTC. It encodes CASSQEGVVEQFF.

V and J are TRBV7-9 and TRBJ1-1; possible D gene TRBD1, 6 bases. The germline V gene has CDR1 SEHNR and CDR2 FQNEAQ (reference sequence). This CDR3 has 12 amino acids. The ends were cut back, 5 bases at V and 10 bases at J, with 14 bases in the middle. CDR3 residues: CASSLTGRAAFF. CDR3 nucleotides: TGTGCCAGCAGCCTCACAGGGAGGGCAGCTTTCTTT.

In the case of this clonotype: Since a much larger clone is just one base distant, this may be a read error. The CDR3 reads CASSTRTGPYEQYF. DNA of the CDR3: TGCGCCAGCAGCACCCGGACGGGTCCCTACGAGCAGTACTTC. The chain couples TRBV4-1 to TRBJ2-7; D is undetermined. This CDR3 is 14 amino acids long. The V gene's germline CDR1 is MGHRA and CDR2 YSYEKL. V lost 5 bases and J lost 2, with 13 bases in between.

For this clonotype: The junction departs from germline at one end; a sequencing error may be responsible. CDR3 loop: CVSRVDWTGGSYEQYF. The CDR3 coding sequence is TGTGTCAGCAGAGTAGATTGGACAGGGGGCTCCTACGAGCAGTACTTC. This chain uses TRBV28 with TRBJ2-7; TRBD1 agrees at 10 bases. Germline lookup yields CDR1 MDHEN and CDR2 SYDVKM. The CDR3 sequence is 16 residues long.

On this clonotype: A read error may be the cause here, since a much bigger clone is one base away. This chain joins TRBV11-2 and TRBJ2-2; 7 positions agree with TRBD2. Germline V lookup: CDR1 SGHAT, CDR2 FQNNGV. V was clipped by 1 base and J by 7 bases; unmatched bases: 9. The length of the CDR3 is 16 residues. The chain's CDR3 is CASSLGAGVLGGELFF. For the CDR3, the DNA is TGTGCCAGCAGCTTAGGGGCGGGAGTGCTCGGCGGGGAGCTGTTTTTT. Together with reference TRBV11-2 and TRBJ2-2, the CDR3 gives the full variable domain: EAGVAQSPRYKIIEKRQSVAFWCNPISGHATLYWYQQILGQGPKLLIQFQNNGVVDDSQLPKDRFSAERLKGVDSTLKIQPAKLEDSAVYLCASSLGAGVLGGELFFGEGSRLTVL.

This clonotype appeared once. With a much larger clone just one base away, this may be a read error. The chain is built from TRBV6-5 and TRBJ2-1; D gene ambiguous. Trimming took off 2 bases at V and 6 bases at J, with 11 bases between the two ends. The CDR3 totals 14 residues. Germline CDR1 MNHEY, CDR2 SVGAGI. CDR3 in amino acids: CASSYRCGSNEQFF. The DNA of the CDR3 is TGTGCCAGCAGTTACCGGTGCGGCAGCAATGAGCAGTTCTTC.

On this clonotype itself: This sequence may be a read error, since a much larger clone differs from it by one base. This CDR3 reads CSVERLGRGYTF. The CDR3 DNA follows: TGCAGCGTTGAAAGGCTCGGGAGGGGCTACACCTTC. The chain uses TRBV29-1 and TRBJ1-2; no definite D call. Trimming shortened V by 2 bases and J by 8 bases, and 12 bases separated the two germline ends. CDR1 SQVTM and CDR2 ANQGSEA come from the germline V gene. There are 12 residues in the CDR3. The full variable domain, its missing parts supplied by reference TRBV29-1 and TRBJ1-2, is SAVISQKPSRDICQRGTSLTIQCQVDSQVTMMFWYRQQPGQSLTLIATANQGSEATYESGFVIDKFPISRPNLTFSTLTVSNMSPEDSSIYLCSVERLGRGYTFGSGTRLTVV.

In its sample, this clonotype was seen once. Germline and junction disagree at one end, which may indicate a read error. This chain links TRBV18 with TRBJ1-4; the D is unclear. Looked up from germline, CDR1 is KGHSH and CDR2 is LQKENI. The CDR3 runs to 14 residues. CDR3 nucleotides: TGTGCCGGCTCAGTAGCTGCAACTAATGAAAAACTGTTTTTT. Translated, it gives CAGSVAATNEKLFF.

Here the CDR3 reads CASSRLGEGQPQHF. The CDR3 DNA reads TGTGCCAGCAGCAGATTAGGGGAAGGTCAGCCCCAGCATTTT. The chain employs TRBV11-2 and TRBJ1-5; tentatively, D is TRBD1 (5 bases). The V end was cut by 5 bases, the J end by 6 bases, with 14 bases between. In germline, CDR1 is SGHAT, CDR2 FQNNGV. This CDR3 contains 14 residues.

The genes are TRBV28 and TRBJ1-2, with TRBD1 as a possible D gene (6 bases). Germline V gene sequence: CDR1 MDHEN, CDR2 SYDVKM. This CDR3 comprises 15 residues. Trimming stripped 5 bases from V and 4 bases from J, with 17 bases between. CDR3 in DNA: TGTGCCAGCAGTCTTGGGGCAGGGGCTGTCTATGGCTACACCTTC. This encodes CASSLGAGAVYGYTF.